Listed here are 17 T cell receptor beta chains from one sample, sequenced in a study of metastatic and nonmetastatic thyroid tumors. TCRdb reprocessed the PCR reads using MiXCR. The data contain nearly 15,000 clones, 15% to 20% of them singletons. Nobody among the patients had been given any treatment before thyroid surgery. The sequencing input was blood. Every receptor here comes from a female donor with papillary thyroid cancer or a benign thyroid nodule (not recorded which). Some clones in this sample may be carry-over from other donors' samples.

This clone was recorded many times. The gene calls are TRBV3-1 and TRBJ1-1; D is unclear. Germline CDR1 is LGHDT and CDR2 is YNNKEL (reference sequence). V lost 2 bases to trimming and J lost 4 bases, with 17 bases between them. The CDR3 runs 16 residues. Here the CDR3 reads CASSQFLSAGSTEAFF. The CDR3, as DNA: TGTGCCAGCAGCCAATTTCTATCGGCGGGAAGCACTGAAGCTTTCTTT.

This CDR3 reads CASSQDIGGVAGGLNEQFF. CDR3 sequence (DNA): TGTGCCAGCAGCCAAGATATAGGGGGCGTAGCGGGAGGATTGAATGAGCAGTTCTTC. The J gene is TRBJ2-1, the V gene TRBV3-1; 10 bases agree with TRBD2. The CDR3 sequence is 19 residues long. CDR1 is LGHDT and CDR2 is YNNKEL in the germline V gene (reference sequence). The V gene end was trimmed by 0 bases and the J gene end by 7 bases; junction bases not matched to a gene: 15.

This clone has a count of ten or more. A read error may explain this, as a much larger clone is one base away. The J gene is TRBJ1-2, the V gene TRBV6-5, with unresolved D. Germline V CDR1 and CDR2: MNHEY, SVGAGI. The CDR3 length is 12 residues. The CDR3 nucleotides are TGTGCCAGCAGTTACTCCAGAGGAGGCTGCACCTTC. Translation: CASSYSRGGCTF.

This clone has only a few counts. The rearrangement uses TRBV25-1 and TRBJ2-7; 8 nucleotides align to TRBD1. V was pared by 6 bases and J by 2 bases, with 12 bases of the junction left unmatched. There are 16 residues in the CDR3. Germline V gene data show CDR1 as MGHDK and CDR2 as SYGVNS. CDR3 sequence reads: CASSDTGGVPPYEQYF. The CDR3 nucleotides read TGTGCCAGCAGCGACACAGGGGGTGTTCCCCCCTACGAGCAGTACTTC.

This clone was detected ten times or more. The rearrangement links TRBV6-1 to TRBJ2-1; perhaps TRBD2 as D (6 bases). CDR1 and CDR2 from the germline V gene are MNHNS and SASEGT. V lost 6 bases to trimming and J lost 2 bases, with 17 bases between them. This CDR3 region has 16 residues. This chain's CDR3 is CASSFQGLGTYNEQFF. Written as DNA, the CDR3 is TGTGCCAGCAGCTTCCAGGGACTGGGGACCTACAATGAGCAGTTCTTC.

This clone was counted ten times or more. This sequence joins TRBV7-3 and TRBJ2-3, with TRBD2 matching 12 bases. This CDR3 is 19 amino acids long. The V segment lost 1 base and the J segment 5 bases; nucleotides outside the gene matches: 13. Per the germline V gene, CDR1 is SGHTA and CDR2 is FQGTGA. This CDR3 is CASSLMPSGRAGAEDTQYF. For the CDR3, the DNA is TGTGCCAGCAGCTTAATGCCTAGCGGGAGGGCCGGGGCCGAAGATACGCAGTATTTT.

About this clone itself: One junction end disagrees with the germline gene, perhaps due to a read error. The chain joins TRBV9 to TRBJ2-5, with 8 bases identical to TRBD2. Germline V lookup: CDR1 SGDLS, CDR2 YYNGEE. CDR3 length equals 16 residues. The CDR3 bases are TGTACCAGCAGCCGCGAATTTGGAGTAGCGGGGGAGACCCAGTACTTC. Translating gives CTSSREFGVAGETQYF.

This clone has a count of ten or more. This sequence joins TRBV24-1 and TRBJ1-5; 11 bases align to TRBD1. CDR3 length equals 16 residues. Losses at the gene ends were 3 bases for V and 6 bases for J; bases not matched to a gene: 6. In germline, CDR1 is KGHDR, CDR2 SFDVKD. The CDR3 is CATSDGQGASSQPQHF. CDR3 bases: TGTGCCACCAGTGATGGACAGGGGGCGAGTAGTCAGCCCCAGCATTTT.

This clone was counted only a few times. The rearrangement joins TRBV27 to TRBJ1-2; no reliable D call. The CDR3 runs to 13 residues. V dropped 2 bases and J dropped 5 bases, with 9 bases sitting between them. Germline V gives CDR1 MNHEY, CDR2 SMNVEV (reference sequence). CDR3 residues: CASSLSWRYGYTF. CDR3 bases: TGTGCCAGCAGTTTAAGTTGGAGGTATGGCTACACCTTC.

This clone was observed many times. This chain connects TRBV18 to TRBJ2-7, with TRBD1 as a possible D gene (6 bases). Germline assignment: CDR1 KGHSH and CDR2 LQKENI. The CDR3 contains 15 residues. V was shortened by 4 bases and J by 0 bases, with 13 bases between the two germline ends. CDR3 bases: TGTGCCAGCTCACTCCTGGGACAAAGCTCCTACGAGCAGTACTTC. Residues: CASSLLGQSSYEQYF.

This clone was recorded at least ten times. The chain uses TRBV28 and TRBJ2-7; 8 bases are a match to TRBD2. J gave up 5 bases and V 7 bases, and 7 bases lay outside the gene matches. The CDR3 spans 13 residues. The germline gives CDR1 MDHEN, CDR2 SYDVKM. The chain's CDR3 is CASKAGGTDEQYF. CDR3 bases: TGTGCCAGCAAGGCGGGAGGTACCGACGAGCAGTACTTC.

This clone came up a few times. One end of the junction fails to match germline, which may point to a read error. The chain combines TRBV28 with TRBJ2-5, with D hard to call. Germline lookup yields CDR1 MDHEN and CDR2 SYDVKM. The CDR3 totals 16 residues. The DNA of the CDR3 is TGTGCCAGCAGTTTCGACCCCCTAGAGTACCAAGATACCCGGTACTTC. Protein sequence: CASSFDPLEYQDTRYF.

This clone was observed at least ten times. The same CDR3 also results from other DNA sequences found in this sample. As DNA, the CDR3 is TGCGCCAGCACGGGACACCTTAATGAAAAACTGTTTTTT. Its protein is CASTGHLNEKLFF. J is TRBJ1-4 and V is TRBV10-2; the D gene is possibly TRBD1 (6 bases). The germline CDR1 and CDR2 sequences are WSHSY and SAAADI. Trimming pared 7 bases from V and 4 bases from J, leaving 10 bases between. The CDR3 consists of 13 residues.

The chain combines TRBV7-9 with TRBJ2-7; D remains unclear. V dropped 5 bases and J dropped 0 bases, with 14 bases sitting between them. The CDR3 loop spans 15 amino acids. The germline gives CDR1 SEHNR, CDR2 FQNEAQ (reference sequence). The CDR3 DNA sequence: TGTGCCAGCAGCCTATACGCCGAGAGCTCCTACGAGCAGTACTTC. Translating it yields CASSLYAESSYEQYF.

Relative to its sample, this clone is medium-sized (0.01 to 0.1%). V is TRBV6-4 and J is TRBJ2-3, with 13 bases lining up with TRBD2. With V trimmed by 5 bases and J by 11 bases, 4 bases remained unmatched. In germline, CDR1 is MRHNA, CDR2 SNTAGT. The CDR3 extends over 13 amino acids. The CDR3 DNA is TGTGCCAGCAGTTCGGGACTAGCGGGAAGGCAGTATTTT. The encoded protein is CASSSGLAGRQYF.

This clone counts as medium-sized (0.01 to 0.1%). The CDR3 coding sequence is TGTGCCAGCAGTTATAGCCTCTACAATGAGCAGTTCTTC. Encoded protein: CASSYSLYNEQFF. The gene calls are TRBV6-5 and TRBJ2-1, with unresolved D. This CDR3 has 13 amino acids. The V gene lost 3 bases and the J gene lost 3 bases, with 6 bases spanning the gap. Germline V gene sequence: CDR1 MNHEY, CDR2 SVGAGI.

In its sample, this clone was seen many times. The CDR3 bases are TGTGCCAGCAGCGTAGGGGGGCGGGAGCAAGAGACCCAGTACTTC. Translating gives CASSVGGREQETQYF. The V call is TRBV9, the J call TRBJ2-5; D perhaps matches TRBD2 (7 bases). Germline CDR1 and CDR2: SGDLS and YYNGEE. This CDR3 region has 15 residues. V lost 0 bases and J 2 bases, leaving 11 bases between the germline ends.